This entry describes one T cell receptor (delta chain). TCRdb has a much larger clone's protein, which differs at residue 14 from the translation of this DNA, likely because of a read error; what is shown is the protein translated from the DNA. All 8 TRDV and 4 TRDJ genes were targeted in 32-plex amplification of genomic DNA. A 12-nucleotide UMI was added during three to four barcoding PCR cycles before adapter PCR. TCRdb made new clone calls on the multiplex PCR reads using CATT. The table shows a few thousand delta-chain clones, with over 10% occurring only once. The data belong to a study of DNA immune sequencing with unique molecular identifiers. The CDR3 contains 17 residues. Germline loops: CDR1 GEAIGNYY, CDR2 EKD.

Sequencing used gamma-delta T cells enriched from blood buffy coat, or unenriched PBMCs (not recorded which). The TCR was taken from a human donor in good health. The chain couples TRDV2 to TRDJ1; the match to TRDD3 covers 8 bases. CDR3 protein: CACDSLPYGDTTDNLIF. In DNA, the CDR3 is TGTGCCTGTGACTCACTTCCCTACGGGGATACCACCGATAATCTCATCTTT.